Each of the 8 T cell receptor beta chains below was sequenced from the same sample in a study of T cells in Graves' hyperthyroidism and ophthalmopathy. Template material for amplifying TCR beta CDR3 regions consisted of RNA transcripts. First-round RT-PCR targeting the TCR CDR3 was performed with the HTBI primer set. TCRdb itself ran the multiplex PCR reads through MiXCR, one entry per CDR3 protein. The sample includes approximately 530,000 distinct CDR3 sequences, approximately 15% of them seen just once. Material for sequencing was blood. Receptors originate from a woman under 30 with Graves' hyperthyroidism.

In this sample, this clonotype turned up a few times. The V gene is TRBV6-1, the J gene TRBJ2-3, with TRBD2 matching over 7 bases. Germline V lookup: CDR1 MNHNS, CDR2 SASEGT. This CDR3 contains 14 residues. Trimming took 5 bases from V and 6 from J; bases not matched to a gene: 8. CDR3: CASSPGLVADTQYF. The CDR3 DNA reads TGTGCCAGCAGTCCAGGACTAGTGGCGGATACGCAGTATTTT.

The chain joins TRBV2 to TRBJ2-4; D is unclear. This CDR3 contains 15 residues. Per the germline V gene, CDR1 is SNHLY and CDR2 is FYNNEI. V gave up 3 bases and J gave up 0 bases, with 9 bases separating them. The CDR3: CASSETRLAKNIQYF. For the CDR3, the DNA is TGTGCCAGCAGTGAGACACGGCTAGCCAAAAACATTCAGTACTTC.

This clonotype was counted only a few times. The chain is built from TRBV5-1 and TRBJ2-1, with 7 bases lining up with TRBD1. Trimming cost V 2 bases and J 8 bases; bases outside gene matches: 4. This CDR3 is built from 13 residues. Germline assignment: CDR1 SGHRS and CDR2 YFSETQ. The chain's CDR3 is CASSLQGLDEQFF. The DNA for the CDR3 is TGCGCCAGCAGCTTACAGGGGTTGGATGAGCAGTTCTTC. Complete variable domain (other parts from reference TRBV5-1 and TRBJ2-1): KAGVTQTPRYLIKTRGQQVTLSCSPISGHRSVSWYQQTPGQGLQFLFEYFSETQRNKGNFPGRFSGRQFSNSRSEMNVSTLELGDSALYLCASSLQGLDEQFFGPGTRLTVL.

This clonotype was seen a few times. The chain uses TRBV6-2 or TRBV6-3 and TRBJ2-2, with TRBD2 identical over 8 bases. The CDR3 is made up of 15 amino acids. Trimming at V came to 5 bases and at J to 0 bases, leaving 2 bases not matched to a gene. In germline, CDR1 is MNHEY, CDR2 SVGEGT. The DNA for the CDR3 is TGTGCCAGCAGTAGACTAGCGACGAACACCGGGGAGCTGTTTTTT. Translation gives CASSRLATNTGELFF.

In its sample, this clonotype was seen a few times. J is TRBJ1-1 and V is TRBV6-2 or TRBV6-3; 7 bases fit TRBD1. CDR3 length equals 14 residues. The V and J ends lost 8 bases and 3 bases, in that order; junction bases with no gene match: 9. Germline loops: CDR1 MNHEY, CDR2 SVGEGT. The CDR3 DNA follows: TGTGCCAGCGTAAAGACAGGGATGGACACTGAAGCTTTCTTT. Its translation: CASVKTGMDTEAFF.

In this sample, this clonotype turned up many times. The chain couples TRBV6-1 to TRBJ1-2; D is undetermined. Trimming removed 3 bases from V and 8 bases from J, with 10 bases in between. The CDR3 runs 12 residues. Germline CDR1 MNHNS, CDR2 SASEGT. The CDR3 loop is CASSEAWVGYTF. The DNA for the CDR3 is TGTGCCAGCAGTGAGGCGTGGGTCGGCTACACCTTC.

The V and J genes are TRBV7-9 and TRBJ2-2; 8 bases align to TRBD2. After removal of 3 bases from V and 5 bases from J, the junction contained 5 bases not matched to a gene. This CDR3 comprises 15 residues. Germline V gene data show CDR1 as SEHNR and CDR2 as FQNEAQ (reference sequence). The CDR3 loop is CASSFGGARTGELFF. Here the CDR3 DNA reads TGTGCCAGCAGCTTCGGGGGGGCGAGGACCGGGGAGCTGTTTTTT.

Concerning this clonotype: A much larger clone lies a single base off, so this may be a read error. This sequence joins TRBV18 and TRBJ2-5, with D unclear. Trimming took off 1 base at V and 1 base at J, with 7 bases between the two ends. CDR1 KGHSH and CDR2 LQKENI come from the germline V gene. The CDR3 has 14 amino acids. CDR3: CASSPRVCQETQYF. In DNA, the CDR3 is TGTGCCAGCTCACCACGGGTGTGCCAAGAGACCCAGTACTTC.